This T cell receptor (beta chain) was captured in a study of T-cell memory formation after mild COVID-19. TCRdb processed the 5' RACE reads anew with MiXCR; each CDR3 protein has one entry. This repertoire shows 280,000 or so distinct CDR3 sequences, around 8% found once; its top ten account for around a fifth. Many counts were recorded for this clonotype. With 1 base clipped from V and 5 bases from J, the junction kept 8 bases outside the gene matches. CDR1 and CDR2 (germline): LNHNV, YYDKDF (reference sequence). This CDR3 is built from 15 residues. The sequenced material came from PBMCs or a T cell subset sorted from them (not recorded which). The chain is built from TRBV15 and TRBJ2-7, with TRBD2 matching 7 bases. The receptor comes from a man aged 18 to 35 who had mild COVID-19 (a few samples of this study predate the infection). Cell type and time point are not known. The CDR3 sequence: CATSRGLLALDEQYF. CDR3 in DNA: TGTGCCACCAGCAGAGGGTTACTAGCGCTGGACGAGCAGTACTTC.